The T cell receptor beta chain described here comes from a study of OX40 agonist ivuxolimab in advanced cancers. Study-wide context: Cancers in dose escalation were hepatocellular, melanoma, renal cell and head and neck. Previous treatment with anti-PD-1, anti-PD-L1 or anti-CTLA-4 therapy was allowed; about 40% had received some.

Sequencing was performed with immunoSEQ multiplex PCR; in TCRdb, only in-frame clones are kept and a portion is missing. The sample holds tens of thousands of clones, approximately 79% seen once. V lost 4 bases and J lost 1, with 8 bases in between. The CDR3 runs to 14 residues. Germline-derived CDR1 and CDR2 are SEHNR and FQNEAQ (reference sequence). Patients with autoimmune history or systemic immunosuppression were excluded. This TCR was recovered from an adult with an advanced solid tumor such as melanoma, head and neck, liver or kidney cancer. The genes are TRBV7-9 and TRBJ1-5, with D possibly matching TRBD1 (5 bases). The sequenced sample was CD4+ or CD8+ T cells sorted from blood, obtained in a trial of the OX40 agonist ivuxolimab. DNA of the CDR3: TGTGCCAGCAGCTCCCGACAGAGCAATCAGCCCCAGCATTTT. Amino acid sequence: CASSSRQSNQPQHF.